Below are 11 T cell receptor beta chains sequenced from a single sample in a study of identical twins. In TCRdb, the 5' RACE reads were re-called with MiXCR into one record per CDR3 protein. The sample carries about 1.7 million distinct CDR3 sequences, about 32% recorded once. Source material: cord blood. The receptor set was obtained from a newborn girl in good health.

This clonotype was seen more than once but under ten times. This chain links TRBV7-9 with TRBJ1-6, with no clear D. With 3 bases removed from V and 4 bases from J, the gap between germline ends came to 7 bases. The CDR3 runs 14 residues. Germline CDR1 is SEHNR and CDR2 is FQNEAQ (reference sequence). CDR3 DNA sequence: TGTGCCAGCAGCTTTGAGCAGTATAATTCACCCCTCCACTTT. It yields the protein CASSFEQYNSPLHF. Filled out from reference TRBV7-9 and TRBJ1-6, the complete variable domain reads DTGVSQNPRHKITKRGQNVTFRCDPISEHNRLYWYRQTLGQGPEFLTYFQNEAQLEKSRLLSDRFSAERPKGSFSTLEIQRTEQGDSAMYLCASSFEQYNSPLHFGNGTRLTVT.

The CDR3 region is CASSTLRGAGHNEQFF. The CDR3 DNA reads TGTGCCAGCAGCACCCTGAGGGGAGCGGGGCACAATGAGCAGTTCTTC. The V call is TRBV7-8, the J call TRBJ2-1; 7 bases are a match to TRBD2. V lost 5 bases and J lost 5; bases outside the gene matches: 12. The CDR3 loop spans 16 amino acids. Germline CDR1 and CDR2: SGHVS and FQNEAQ.

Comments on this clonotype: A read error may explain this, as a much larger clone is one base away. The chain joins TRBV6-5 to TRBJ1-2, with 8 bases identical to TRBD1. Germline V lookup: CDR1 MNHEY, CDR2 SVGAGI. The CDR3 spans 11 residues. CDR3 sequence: CASSPGTGYIF. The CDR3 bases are TGTGCCAGCAGCCCCGGGACAGGCTACATCTTC.

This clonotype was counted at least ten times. This chain's CDR3 is CASSLTRTVYGYTF. In nucleotides, the CDR3 is TGTGCCAGCAGTTTAACTCGTACCGTCTATGGCTACACCTTC. V usage is TRBV12-3 or TRBV12-4 and J usage is TRBJ1-2; no clear D gene. V was trimmed by 2 bases and J by 4 bases, leaving 11 bases between them. CDR3 size: 14 residues.

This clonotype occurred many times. The CDR3 here is CASSLEREVHEQYF. CDR3 in DNA: TGTGCCAGCAGTTTAGAACGGGAGGTCCACGAGCAGTACTTC. The rearrangement joins TRBV12-3 or TRBV12-4 to TRBJ2-7, with 7 bases matching TRBD2. The CDR3 runs 14 residues. J was trimmed by 5 bases and V by 1 base; bases with no gene match: 5.

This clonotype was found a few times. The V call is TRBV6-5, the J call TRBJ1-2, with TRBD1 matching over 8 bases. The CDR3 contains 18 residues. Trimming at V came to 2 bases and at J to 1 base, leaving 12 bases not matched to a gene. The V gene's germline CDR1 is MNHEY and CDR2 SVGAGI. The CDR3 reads CASSYDWPGGEVNYGYTF. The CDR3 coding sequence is TGTGCCAGCAGTTACGATTGGCCAGGGGGCGAAGTTAACTATGGCTACACCTTC.

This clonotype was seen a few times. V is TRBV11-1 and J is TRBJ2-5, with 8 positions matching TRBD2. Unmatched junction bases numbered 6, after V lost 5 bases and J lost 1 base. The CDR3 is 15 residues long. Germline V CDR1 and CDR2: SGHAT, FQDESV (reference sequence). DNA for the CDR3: TGTGCCAGCAGCCTATGGACTAGCCCCCAAGAGACCCAGTACTTC. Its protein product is CASSLWTSPQETQYF. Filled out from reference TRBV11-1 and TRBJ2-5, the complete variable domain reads EAEVAQSPRYKITEKSQAVAFWCDPISGHATLYWYRQILGQGPELLVQFQDESVVDDSQLPKDRFSAERLKGVDSTLKIQPAELGDSAMYLCASSLWTSPQETQYFGPGTRLLVL.

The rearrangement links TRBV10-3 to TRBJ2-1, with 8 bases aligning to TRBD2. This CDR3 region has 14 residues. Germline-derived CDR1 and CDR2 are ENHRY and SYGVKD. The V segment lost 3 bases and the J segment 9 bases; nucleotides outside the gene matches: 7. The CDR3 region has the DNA TGTGCCATCAGTGAAGGGTGGCGGGGGGTTGAGCAGTTCTTC. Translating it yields CAISEGWRGVEQFF.

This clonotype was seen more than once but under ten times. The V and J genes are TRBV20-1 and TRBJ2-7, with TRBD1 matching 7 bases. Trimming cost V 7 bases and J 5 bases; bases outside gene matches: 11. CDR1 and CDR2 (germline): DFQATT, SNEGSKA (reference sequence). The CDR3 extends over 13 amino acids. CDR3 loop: CSGLQGNYNEQYF. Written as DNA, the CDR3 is TGCAGTGGCCTACAGGGGAACTACAACGAGCAGTACTTC.

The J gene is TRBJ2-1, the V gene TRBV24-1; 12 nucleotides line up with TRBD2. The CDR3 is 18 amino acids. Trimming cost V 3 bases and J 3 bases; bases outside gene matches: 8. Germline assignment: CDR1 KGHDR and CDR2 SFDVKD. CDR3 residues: CATSDPLPTSGSYNEQFF. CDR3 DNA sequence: TGTGCCACCAGTGATCCCCTACCGACTAGCGGGAGCTACAATGAGCAGTTCTTC.

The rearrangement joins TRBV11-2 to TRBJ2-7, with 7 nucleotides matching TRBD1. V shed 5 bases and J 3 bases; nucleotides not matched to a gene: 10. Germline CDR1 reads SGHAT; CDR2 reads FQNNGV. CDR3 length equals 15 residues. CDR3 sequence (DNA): TGTGCCAGCAGCCGACCCGACAGGGCACTCTACGAGCAGTACTTC. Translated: CASSRPDRALYEQYF.